This paragraph reports one TCR beta chain. The data were obtained in a study of control samples from healthy donors and cancer patients. The CDR3 totals 18 residues. V gave up 3 bases and J gave up 4 bases; unmatched junction bases: 10. Germline loops: CDR1 LNHNV, CDR2 YYDKDF (reference sequence). The data were produced by immunoSEQ multiplex PCR, yet TCRdb's version contains in-frame clones alone and is incomplete. The sample lists some 140,000 clones, around 90% seen once, with approximately 10% in the top ten. The chain recombines TRBV15 with TRBJ2-3; 13 nucleotides match TRBD2. The clonotype comes from a man aged 25 to 40 in good health. The sequenced sample consisted of blood. CDR3 nucleotides: TGTGCCACCAGCAGGCCCAGCACTAGCGGGAGGGCCCCAGATACGCAGTATTTT. Translated, it gives CATSRPSTSGRAPDTQYF.